The T cell receptor beta chain under discussion was sequenced for a study of blood T cell repertoires in COVID-19. Background on the study: The United States, Italy and Spain provided the acute and convalescent COVID-19 samples. PBMCs, B-cell-depleted T cells, or T cells were the source of the cDNA or gDNA that made up the material.

The V gene lost 4 bases and the J gene lost 4 bases, with 15 bases spanning the gap. From germline, CDR1 is SGHTA and CDR2 FQGNSA. There are 15 residues in the CDR3. Authors' processing steps: Reference gene primer amplification in the assay estimated nucleated cell counts. The method was immunoSEQ multiplex PCR; TCRdb's version includes in-frame clones alone and lacks a portion of them. That table furnishes V, J and clone size, whereas the DNA furnished D and trimming. The data show some 100,000 clones, with around 89% seen just once and 1.1% held by the top ten. V is TRBV7-2 and J is TRBJ2-3, with a tentative D call TRBD1 (6 bases). The source of this sequence is a human donor in a cohort sampled during active COVID-19. Sequenced sample: peripheral blood. The chain's CDR3 is CASSSYLKGADTQYF. CDR3 nucleotide sequence: TGTGCCAGCAGCTCTTACCTCAAGGGGGCAGATACGCAGTATTTT.